The subject of this entry is one T cell receptor (beta chain). Antigen: not known. The sample comes from a study of siplizumab effects on memory and regulatory T cells. The study, taken as a whole, reports: Versus under 35% in controls, the mappable alloreactive CD4+ clones averaged about 63% Treg-derived with siplizumab. Alloreactive sequences that could be traced to unstimulated CD4+ memory cells showed a significant reduction under siplizumab. In unstimulated cells, naive T cells appeared more diverse than memory T cells and seemed major alloresponse contributors.

Clones were read by immunoSEQ multiplex PCR, and TCRdb kept only the in-frame ones, dropping some. The sample consists of 100,000 or so clones, less than 95% of them appearing once. V dropped 10 bases and J dropped 0 bases, with 10 bases sitting between them. CDR1 is SNHLY and CDR2 is FYNNEI in the germline V gene. The CDR3 spans 12 residues. The receptor was isolated from a human donor in good health. This chain uses TRBV2 with TRBJ2-7, with D hard to call. The sequencing sample was made of Tregs sorted from blood. The DNA of the CDR3 is TGTGCCAACACGGGTAGCTCCTACGAGCAGTACTTC. This sequence encodes CANTGSSYEQYF.